Listed here is a single T cell receptor beta chain. The antigen is undetermined. V was trimmed by 2 bases and J by 4 bases, leaving 15 bases between them. Germline values: CDR1 SNHLY, CDR2 FYNNEI. CDR3 size: 17 residues. This sample was taken from a study of cytomegalovirus exposure and HLA in healthy donors. Study as a whole: There were several hundred genotyped donors. Of these, roughly 86% fell in the genetic ancestry cluster associated with self-reported Caucasian donors.

Overall study results and limits: Cytomegalovirus-associated TCR beta chains were listed, numbering over 150. Later genetic work tied a missense DCLRE1C variant to beta-chain V and J trimming.

It was with 60 Vbeta and 13 Jbeta primers that the PCR ran. TCRdb's table, derived via immunoSEQ multiplex PCR, lists solely in-frame clones and lacks some. Of around 78,000 clones listed, about four fifths were seen once; the top ten hold 2.4%. This TCR came from a woman aged 50 to 60 in good health and CMV-seronegative. This chain links TRBV2 with TRBJ2-6, with D hard to call. Sequencing input: PBMCs. The CDR3 sequence: CASSENEIGFGANVLTF. The CDR3, as DNA: TGTGCCAGCAGTGAAAACGAAATCGGGTTCGGGGCCAACGTCCTGACTTTC.